Below, one T cell receptor (beta chain) is given with its context. The record originates from a study of blood T cell repertoires in COVID-19. Across the whole study: Sites in the United States, Italy and Spain provided acute and convalescent COVID-19 samples.

Method: immunoSEQ multiplex PCR; TCRdb's copy keeps in-frame clones and lacks some. The sample consists of 390,000 or so clones, just over 85% of them appearing once. J was trimmed by 1 base and V by 1 base; bases with no gene match: 4. This CDR3 contains 17 residues. Germline CDR1 and CDR2: MNHNS and SASEGT. J is TRBJ2-3 and V is TRBV6-1; 11 nucleotides line up with TRBD2. This sequence originates from a woman aged 25 to 45 with active or convalescent COVID-19. The sequencing input was peripheral blood. This chain's CDR3 is CASSEVLSGRGTDTQYF. CDR3 DNA sequence: TGTGCCAGCAGTGAAGTTCTTAGCGGGAGGGGCACAGATACGCAGTATTTT.